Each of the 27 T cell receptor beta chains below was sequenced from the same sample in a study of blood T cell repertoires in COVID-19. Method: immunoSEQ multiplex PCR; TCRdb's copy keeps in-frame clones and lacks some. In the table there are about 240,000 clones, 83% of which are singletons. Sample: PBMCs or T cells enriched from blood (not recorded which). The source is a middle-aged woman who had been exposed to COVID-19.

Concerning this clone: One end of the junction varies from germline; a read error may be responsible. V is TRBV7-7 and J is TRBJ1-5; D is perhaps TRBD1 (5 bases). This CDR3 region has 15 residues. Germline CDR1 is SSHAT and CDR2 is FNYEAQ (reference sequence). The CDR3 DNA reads TGTGCTAGCAGCCAGGGCTGTTGGAACAATCAGCCCCAGCATTTT. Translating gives CASSQGCWNNQPQHF.

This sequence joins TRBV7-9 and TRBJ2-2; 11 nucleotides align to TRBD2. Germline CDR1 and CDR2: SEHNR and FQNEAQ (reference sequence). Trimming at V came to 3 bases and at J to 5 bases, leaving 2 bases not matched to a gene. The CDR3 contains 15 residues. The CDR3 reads CASSFASGGTGELFF. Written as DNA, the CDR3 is TGTGCCAGCAGCTTCGCTAGCGGGGGGACCGGGGAGCTGTTTTTT.

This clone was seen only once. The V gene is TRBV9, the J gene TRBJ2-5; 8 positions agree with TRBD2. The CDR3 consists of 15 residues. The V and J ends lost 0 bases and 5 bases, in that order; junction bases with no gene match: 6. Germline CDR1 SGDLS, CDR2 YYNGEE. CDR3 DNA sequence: TGTGCCAGCAGCGTAGCCGGGGGGGCCGTGGAGACCCAGTACTTC. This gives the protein CASSVAGGAVETQYF.

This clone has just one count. The CDR3 DNA reads as TGTGCCAGCAGCAAAGAGGGGACTAAAATAGCCAAAAACATTCAGTACTTC. Protein sequence: CASSKEGTKIAKNIQYF. This chain links TRBV21-1 with TRBJ2-4; no DNA check was done on the table's D call, TRBD2. TRBV21-1 is annotated as a pseudogene. The CDR3 is 17 amino acids.

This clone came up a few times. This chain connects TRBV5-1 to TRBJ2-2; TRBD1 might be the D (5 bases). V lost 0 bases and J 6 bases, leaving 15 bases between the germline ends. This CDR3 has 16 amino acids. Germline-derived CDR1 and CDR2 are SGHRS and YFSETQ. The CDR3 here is CASSLVSDTKAGELFF. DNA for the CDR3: TGCGCCAGCAGCTTGGTGTCGGACACGAAGGCCGGGGAGCTGTTTTTT. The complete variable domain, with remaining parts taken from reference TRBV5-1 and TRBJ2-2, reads KAGVTQTPRYLIKTRGQQVTLSCSPISGHRSVSWYQQTPGQGLQFLFEYFSETQRNKGNFPGRFSGRQFSNSRSEMNVSTLELGDSALYLCASSLVSDTKAGELFFGEGSRLTVL.

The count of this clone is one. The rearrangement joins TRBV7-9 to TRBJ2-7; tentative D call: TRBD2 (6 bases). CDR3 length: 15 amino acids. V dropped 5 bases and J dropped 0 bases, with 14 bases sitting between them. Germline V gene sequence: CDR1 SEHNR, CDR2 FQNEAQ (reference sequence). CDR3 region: CASSTRTGSSYEQYF. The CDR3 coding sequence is TGTGCCAGCAGCACCCGTACCGGGAGCTCCTACGAGCAGTACTTC.

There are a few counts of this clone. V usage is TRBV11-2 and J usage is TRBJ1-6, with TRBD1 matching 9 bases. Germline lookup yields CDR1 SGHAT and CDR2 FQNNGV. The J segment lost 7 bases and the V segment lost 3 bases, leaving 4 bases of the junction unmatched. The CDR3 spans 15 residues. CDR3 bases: TGTGCCAGCAGCTTGCTGGACAGGGGAAATTCACCCCTCCACTTT. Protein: CASSLLDRGNSPLHF.

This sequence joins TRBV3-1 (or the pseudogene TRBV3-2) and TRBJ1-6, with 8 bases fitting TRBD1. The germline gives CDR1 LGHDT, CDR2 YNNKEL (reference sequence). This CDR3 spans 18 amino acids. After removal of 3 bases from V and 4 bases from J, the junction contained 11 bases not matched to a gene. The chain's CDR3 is CASSHAPRTGTYNSPLHF. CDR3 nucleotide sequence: TGTGCCAGCAGCCACGCACCCAGGACAGGGACTTATAATTCACCCCTCCACTTT.

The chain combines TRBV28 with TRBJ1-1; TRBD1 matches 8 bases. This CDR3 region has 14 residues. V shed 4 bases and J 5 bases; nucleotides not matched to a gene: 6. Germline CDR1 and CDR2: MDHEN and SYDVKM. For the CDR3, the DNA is TGTGCCAGCAGTTCAGGGGGCGCGTCGACTGAAGCTTTCTTT. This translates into CASSSGGASTEAFF. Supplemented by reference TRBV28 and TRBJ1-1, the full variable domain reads DVKVTQSSRYLVKRTGEKVFLECVQDMDHENMFWYRQDPGLGLRLIYFSYDVKMKEKGDIPEGYSVSREKKERFSLILESASTNQTSMYLCASSSGGASTEAFFGQGTRLTVV.

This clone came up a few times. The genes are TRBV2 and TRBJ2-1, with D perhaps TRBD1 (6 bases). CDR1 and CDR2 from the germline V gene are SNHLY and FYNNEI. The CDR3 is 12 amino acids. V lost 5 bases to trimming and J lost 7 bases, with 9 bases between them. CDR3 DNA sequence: TGTGCCAGCAGTACCACAGGGAATGAGCAGTTCTTC. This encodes CASSTTGNEQFF.

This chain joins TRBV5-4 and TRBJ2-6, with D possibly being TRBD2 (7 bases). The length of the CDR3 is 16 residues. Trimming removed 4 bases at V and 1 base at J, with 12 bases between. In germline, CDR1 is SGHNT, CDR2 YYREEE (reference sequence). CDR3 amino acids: CASSPKGGSGANVLTF. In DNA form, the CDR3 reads TGTGCCAGCAGCCCGAAGGGGGGGTCTGGGGCCAACGTCCTGACTTTC.

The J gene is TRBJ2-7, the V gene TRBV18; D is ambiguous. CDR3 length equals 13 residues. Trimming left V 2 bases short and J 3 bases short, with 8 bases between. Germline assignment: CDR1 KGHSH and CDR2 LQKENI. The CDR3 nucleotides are TGTGCCAGCTCACCAGGCAGAAACTACGAGCAGTACTTC. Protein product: CASSPGRNYEQYF.

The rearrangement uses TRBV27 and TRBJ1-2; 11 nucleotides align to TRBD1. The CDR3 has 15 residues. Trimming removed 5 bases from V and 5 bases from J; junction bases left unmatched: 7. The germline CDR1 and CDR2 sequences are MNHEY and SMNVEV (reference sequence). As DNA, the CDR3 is TGTGCCAGCAGTGCTAGGGACAGGGGGAGTTATGGCTACACCTTC. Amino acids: CASSARDRGSYGYTF.

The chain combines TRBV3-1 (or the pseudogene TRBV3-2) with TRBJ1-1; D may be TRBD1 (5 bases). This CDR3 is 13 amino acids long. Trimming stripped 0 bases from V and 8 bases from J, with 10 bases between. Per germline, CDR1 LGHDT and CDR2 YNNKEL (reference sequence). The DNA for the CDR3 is TGTGCCAGCAGCCAAGATCTAGGGGAAGAAGCTTTCTTT. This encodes CASSQDLGEEAFF.

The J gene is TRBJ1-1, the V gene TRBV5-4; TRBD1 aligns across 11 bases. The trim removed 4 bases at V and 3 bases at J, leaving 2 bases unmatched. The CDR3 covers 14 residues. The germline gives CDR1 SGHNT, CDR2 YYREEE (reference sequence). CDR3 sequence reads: CASSRGQGDTEAFF. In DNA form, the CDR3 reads TGTGCCAGCAGCAGGGGACAGGGGGACACTGAAGCTTTCTTT.

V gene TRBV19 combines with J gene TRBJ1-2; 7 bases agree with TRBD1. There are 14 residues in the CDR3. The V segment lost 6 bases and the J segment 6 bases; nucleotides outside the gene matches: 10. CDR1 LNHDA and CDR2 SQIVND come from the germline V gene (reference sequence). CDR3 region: CASSPRTGQHGYTF. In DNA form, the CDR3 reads TGTGCCAGTAGCCCCCGGACAGGCCAACATGGCTACACCTTC. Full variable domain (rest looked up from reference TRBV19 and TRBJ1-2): DGGITQSPKYLFRKEGQNVTLSCEQNLNHDAMYWYRQDPGQGLRLIYYSQIVNDFQKGDIAEGYSVSREKKESFPLTVTSAQKNPTAFYLCASSPRTGQHGYTFGSGTRLTVV.

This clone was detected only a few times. CDR3 amino acids: CAWSPAVEKLFF. Written as DNA, the CDR3 is TGTGCCTGGAGCCCAGCGGTGGAAAAACTGTTTTTT. The chain joins TRBV30 to TRBJ1-4; D unclear. Germline V gene sequence: CDR1 GTSNPN, CDR2 SVGIG (reference sequence). This CDR3 has 12 amino acids. V lost 3 bases and J 8 bases, leaving 10 bases between the germline ends.

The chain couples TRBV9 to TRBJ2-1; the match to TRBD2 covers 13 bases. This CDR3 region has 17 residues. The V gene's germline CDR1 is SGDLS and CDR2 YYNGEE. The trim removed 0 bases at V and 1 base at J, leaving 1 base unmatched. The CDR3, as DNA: TGTGCCAGCAGCGTAGGACTAGCGGGGGGATCCTACAATGAGCAGTTCTTC. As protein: CASSVGLAGGSYNEQFF.

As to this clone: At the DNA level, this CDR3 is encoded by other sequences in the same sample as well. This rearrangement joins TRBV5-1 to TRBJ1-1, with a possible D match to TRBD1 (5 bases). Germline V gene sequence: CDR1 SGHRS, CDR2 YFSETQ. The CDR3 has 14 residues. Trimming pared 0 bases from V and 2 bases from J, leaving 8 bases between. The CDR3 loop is CASSLGGANTEAFF. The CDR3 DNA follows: TGCGCCAGCAGCTTGGGCGGGGCAAACACTGAAGCTTTCTTT.

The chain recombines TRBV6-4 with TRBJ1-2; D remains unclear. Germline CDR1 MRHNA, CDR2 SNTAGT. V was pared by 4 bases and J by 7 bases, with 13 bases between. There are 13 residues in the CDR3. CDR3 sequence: CASSAEGSGGYTF. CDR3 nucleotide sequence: TGTGCCAGCAGTGCGGAGGGATCGGGTGGCTACACCTTC.

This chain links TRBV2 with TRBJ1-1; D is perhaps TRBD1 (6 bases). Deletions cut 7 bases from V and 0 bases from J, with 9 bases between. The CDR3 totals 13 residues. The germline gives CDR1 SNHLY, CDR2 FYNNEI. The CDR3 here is CASMTGMNTEAFF. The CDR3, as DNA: TGTGCCAGCATGACAGGTATGAACACTGAAGCTTTCTTT. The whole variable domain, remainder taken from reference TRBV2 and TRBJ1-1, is EPEVTQTPSHQVTQMGQEVILRCVPISNHLYFYWYRQILGQKVEFLVSFYNNEISEKSEIFDDQFSVERPDGSNFTLKIRSTKLEDSAMYFCASMTGMNTEAFFGQGTRLTVV.

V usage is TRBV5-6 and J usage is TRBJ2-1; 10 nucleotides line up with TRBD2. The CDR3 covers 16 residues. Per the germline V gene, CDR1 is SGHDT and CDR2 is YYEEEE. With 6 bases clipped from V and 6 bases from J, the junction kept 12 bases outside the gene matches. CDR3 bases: TGTGCCAGCAACCTAAGACCTAGCGGGGGCATCAATGAGCAGTTCTTC. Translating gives CASNLRPSGGINEQFF.

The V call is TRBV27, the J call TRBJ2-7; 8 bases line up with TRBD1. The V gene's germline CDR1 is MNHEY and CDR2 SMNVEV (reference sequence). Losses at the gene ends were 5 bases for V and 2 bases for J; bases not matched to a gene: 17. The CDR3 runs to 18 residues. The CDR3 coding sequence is TGTGCCAGCAGTGCGCGCAGATCAGACAGGGGTATCGCCTACGAGCAGTACTTC. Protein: CASSARRSDRGIAYEQYF.

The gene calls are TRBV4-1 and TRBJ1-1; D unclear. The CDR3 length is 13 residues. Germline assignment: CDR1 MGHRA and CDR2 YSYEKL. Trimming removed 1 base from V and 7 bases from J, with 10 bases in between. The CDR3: CASSQANLLEAFF. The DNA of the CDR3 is TGCGCCAGCAGCCAAGCCAACTTACTTGAAGCTTTCTTT.

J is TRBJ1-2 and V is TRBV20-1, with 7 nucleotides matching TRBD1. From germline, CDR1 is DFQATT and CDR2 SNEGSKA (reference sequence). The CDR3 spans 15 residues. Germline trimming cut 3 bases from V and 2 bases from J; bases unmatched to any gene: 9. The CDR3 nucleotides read TGCAGTGCTAGTGTACAGGGGTACCCCAACTATGGCTACACCTTC. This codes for CSASVQGYPNYGYTF.

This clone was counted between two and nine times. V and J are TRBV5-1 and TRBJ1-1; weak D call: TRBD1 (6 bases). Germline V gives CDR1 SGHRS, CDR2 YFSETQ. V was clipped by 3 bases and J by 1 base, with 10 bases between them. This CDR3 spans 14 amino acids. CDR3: CASSWVTGNTEAFF. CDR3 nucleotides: TGCGCCAGCAGCTGGGTGACAGGGAACACTGAAGCTTTCTTT.

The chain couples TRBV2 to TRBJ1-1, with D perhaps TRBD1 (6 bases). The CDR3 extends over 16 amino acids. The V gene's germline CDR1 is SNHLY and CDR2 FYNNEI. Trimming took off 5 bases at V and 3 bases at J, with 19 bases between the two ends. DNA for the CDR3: TGTGCCAGCAGTCACCTAAAATACAGGGCGGACACTGAAGCTTTCTTT. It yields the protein CASSHLKYRADTEAFF.